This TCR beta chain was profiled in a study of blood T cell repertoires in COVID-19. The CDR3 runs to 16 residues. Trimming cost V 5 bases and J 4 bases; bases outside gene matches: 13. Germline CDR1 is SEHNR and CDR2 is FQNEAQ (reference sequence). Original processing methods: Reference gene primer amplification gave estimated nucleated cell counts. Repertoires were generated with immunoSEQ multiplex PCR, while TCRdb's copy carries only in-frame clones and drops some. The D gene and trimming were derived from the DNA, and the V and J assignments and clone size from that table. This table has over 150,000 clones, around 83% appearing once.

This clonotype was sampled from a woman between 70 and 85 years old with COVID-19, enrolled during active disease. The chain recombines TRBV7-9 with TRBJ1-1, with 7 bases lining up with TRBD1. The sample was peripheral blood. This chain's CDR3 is CASSPRQGRLSTEAFF. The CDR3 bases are TGTGCCAGCAGCCCCCGACAGGGAAGGCTTTCCACTGAAGCTTTCTTT.